Listed here are 13 T cell receptor beta chains from one sample, sequenced in a study of blood T cell repertoires in COVID-19. Generated by immunoSEQ multiplex PCR, the TCRdb table keeps only in-frame clones and is missing some. The sample has roughly 230,000 clones; 88% are singletons. Sequenced sample: peripheral blood. These TCRs come from a human donor in a cohort sampled during active COVID-19.

The chain couples TRBV18 to TRBJ1-1; tentatively, D is TRBD1 (6 bases). The V gene lost 3 bases and the J gene lost 0 bases, with 11 bases spanning the gap. CDR1 and CDR2 (germline): KGHSH, LQKENI. The CDR3 is 15 amino acids. In DNA, the CDR3 is TGTGCCAGCTCACCTGCGGGGGCCGTGAACACTGAAGCTTTCTTT. Amino acids: CASSPAGAVNTEAFF.

The CDR3 reads CVRSSSGTANEKLFF. The CDR3 DNA follows: TGTGTCAGAAGCTCCTCCGGGACAGCGAATGAAAAACTGTTTTTT. The rearrangement uses TRBV7-5 and TRBJ1-4; the tabulated D call, TRBD1, remains unverified against the DNA. TRBV7-5 is given as a pseudogene. The CDR3 length is 15 residues.

CDR3: CASSPTYGRREQYF. The CDR3 DNA reads as TGTGCCAGCAGTCCCACATACGGGAGGAGGGAGCAGTACTTC. The chain combines TRBV6-5 with TRBJ2-7, with 7 nucleotides matching TRBD2. The germline CDR1 and CDR2 sequences are MNHEY and SVGAGI. J gave up 7 bases and V 5 bases, and 11 bases lay outside the gene matches. This CDR3 is built from 14 residues.

The rearrangement links TRBV30 to TRBJ1-1; D remains ambiguous. Germline V gene data show CDR1 as GTSNPN and CDR2 as SVGIG (reference sequence). Trimming took off 1 base at V and 2 bases at J, with 8 bases between the two ends. The CDR3 has 13 amino acids. This CDR3 is CAWSGQINTEAFF. CDR3 bases: TGTGCCTGGAGTGGGCAGATAAACACTGAAGCTTTCTTT.

This clone has just one count. The chain recombines TRBV11-2 with TRBJ2-1, with D maybe TRBD1 (6 bases). CDR3 length: 17 residues. Germline CDR1 is SGHAT and CDR2 is FQNNGV. V lost 3 bases to trimming and J lost 4 bases, with 19 bases between them. The CDR3 sequence is CASSFRSQLQGYNEQFF. For the CDR3, the DNA is TGTGCCAGCAGCTTTAGATCCCAGTTACAGGGATACAATGAGCAGTTCTTC.

V and J are TRBV6-6 and TRBJ2-5, with a weak D call TRBD1 (5 bases). The CDR3 sequence is 13 residues long. V lost 2 bases and J 2 bases, leaving 6 bases between the germline ends. From germline, CDR1 is MNHNY and CDR2 SVGAGI (reference sequence). The CDR3 coding sequence is TGTGCCAGCAGTTACGCAGGGCAAGAGACCCAGTACTTC. Its translation: CASSYAGQETQYF.

V and J are TRBV10-3 and TRBJ1-4; 11 nucleotides align to TRBD1. From germline, CDR1 is ENHRY and CDR2 SYGVKD. CDR3 size: 17 residues. Trimming at V came to 11 bases and at J to 7 bases, leaving 18 bases not matched to a gene. In DNA form, the CDR3 reads TGTGCCCTGGGTTTAACGGGACAGGGGGTTTTCTGTGAAAAACTGTTTTTT. As protein: CALGLTGQGVFCEKLFF.

The J gene is TRBJ1-2, the V gene TRBV6-4; 9 nucleotides align to TRBD1. This CDR3 is built from 15 residues. Germline V lookup: CDR1 MRHNA, CDR2 SNTAGT. V was pared by 3 bases and J by 5 bases, with 7 bases of the junction left unmatched. The CDR3: CASSDSGQGPYGYTF. The CDR3 DNA follows: TGTGCCAGCAGTGATTCCGGACAGGGGCCATATGGCTACACCTTC.

This sequence joins TRBV6-2 or TRBV6-3 and TRBJ2-1; weak D call: TRBD2 (5 bases). V lost 4 bases, J lost 0 bases, and 28 bases lay in between. CDR1 and CDR2 from the germline V gene are MNHEY and SVGEGT. The CDR3 runs to 21 residues. CDR3 protein: CASSFLSTQVPDFYSYNEQFF. The CDR3 DNA reads as TGTGCCAGCAGTTTTTTAAGCACGCAGGTGCCGGACTTCTACTCCTACAATGAGCAGTTCTTC.

CDR3 coding DNA: TGTGCCAGCAGCAAACCTGAGCTTAGCGACCCCTACGAGCAGTACTTC. Translated, it gives CASSKPELSDPYEQYF. V and J are TRBV21-1 and TRBJ2-7; the D call in the table, TRBD2, was not verified against the DNA. TRBV21-1 is shown as a pseudogene. The length of the CDR3 is 16 residues.

The DNA of the CDR3 is TGTGCCAGCAGCTTAAGGGGCACCTACGAGCAGTACTTC. Protein sequence: CASSLRGTYEQYF. This chain uses TRBV7-8 with TRBJ2-7; D may be TRBD1 (5 bases). The germline V and J ends were trimmed by 2 bases and 2 bases, with 7 bases remaining between them. CDR1 is SGHVS, CDR2 FQNEAQ, per germline. The CDR3 has 13 amino acids.

This sequence joins TRBV9 and TRBJ2-4; 7 positions match TRBD2. In germline, CDR1 is SGDLS, CDR2 YYNGEE. V shed 0 bases, J shed 2 bases, and the junction held 11 bases outside the gene matches. This CDR3 contains 18 residues. DNA of the CDR3: TGTGCCAGCAGCGTAGGCGTTTACACGGGAGGTTCCAAAAACATTCAGTACTTC. This codes for CASSVGVYTGGSKNIQYF.

CDR3 sequence: CASSGGAGQGAGAFF. The DNA for the CDR3 is TGTGCCAGCAGCGGGGGAGCAGGACAGGGGGCTGGAGCTTTCTTT. The V and J genes are TRBV9 and TRBJ1-1; 11 bases agree with TRBD1. This CDR3 region has 15 residues. The V gene end was trimmed by 3 bases and the J gene end by 10 bases; junction bases not matched to a gene: 11. Germline values: CDR1 SGDLS, CDR2 YYNGEE.